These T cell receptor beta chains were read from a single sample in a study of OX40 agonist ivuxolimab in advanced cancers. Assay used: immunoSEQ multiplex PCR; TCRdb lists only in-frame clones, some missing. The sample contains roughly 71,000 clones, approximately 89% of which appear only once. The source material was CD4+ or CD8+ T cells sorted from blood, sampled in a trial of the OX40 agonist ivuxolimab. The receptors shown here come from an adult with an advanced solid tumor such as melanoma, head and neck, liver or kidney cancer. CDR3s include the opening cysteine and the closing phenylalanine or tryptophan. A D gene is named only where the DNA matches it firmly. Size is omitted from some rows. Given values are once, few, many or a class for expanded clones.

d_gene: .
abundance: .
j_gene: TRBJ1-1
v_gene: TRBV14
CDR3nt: TGTGCCAGCAGCCAAGGGACCCAAGGGGCTTTCTTT
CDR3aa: CASSQGTQGAFF

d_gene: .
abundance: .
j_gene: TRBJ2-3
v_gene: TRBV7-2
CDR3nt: TGTGCCAGCAGCTCTCGGGGAATCACAGATACGCAGTATTTT
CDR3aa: CASSSRGITDTQYF

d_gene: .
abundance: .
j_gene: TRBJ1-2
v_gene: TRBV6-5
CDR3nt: TGTGCCAGCTGTCCCAGCGCGAACTATGGCTACACCTTC
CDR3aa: CASCPSANYGYTF

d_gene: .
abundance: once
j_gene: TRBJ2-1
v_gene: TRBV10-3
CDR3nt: TGTGCCATCAGTGAGTCCCCAGTGGATGAGCAGTTCTTC
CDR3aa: CAISESPVDEQFF

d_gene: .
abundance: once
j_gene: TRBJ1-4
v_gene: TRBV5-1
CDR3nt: TGCGCCAGCAGCTCCGGATCCAGACAGGTTAATGAAAAACTGTTTTTT
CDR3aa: CASSSGSRQVNEKLFF

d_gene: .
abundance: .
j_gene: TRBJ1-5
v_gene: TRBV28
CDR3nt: TGTGCCAGCAGGCGTCCCACTCGAGGCAGCAATCAGCCCCAGCATTTT
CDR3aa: CASRRPTRGSNQPQHF

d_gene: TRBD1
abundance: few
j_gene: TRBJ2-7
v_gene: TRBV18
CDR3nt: TGTGCCAGCTCACTAGCGGACAGGGGCTCCTACGAGCAGTACTTC
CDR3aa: CASSLADRGSYEQYF

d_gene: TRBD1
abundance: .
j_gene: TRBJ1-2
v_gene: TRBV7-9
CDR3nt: TGTGCCAGCAGCCGACAGGGGACCTACGTCTACACCTTC
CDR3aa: CASSRQGTYVYTF

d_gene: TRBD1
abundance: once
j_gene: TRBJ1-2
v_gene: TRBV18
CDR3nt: TGTGCCAGCTCACCGTACGGACAGGGTAGTAGTGGCTACACCTTC
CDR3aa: CASSPYGQGSSGYTF

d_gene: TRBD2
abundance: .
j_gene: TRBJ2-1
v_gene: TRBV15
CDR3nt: TGTGCCACCAGCAGAGGGCTAGCGGGGGGGCTGAAGCAGTTCTTC
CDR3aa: CATSRGLAGGLKQFF

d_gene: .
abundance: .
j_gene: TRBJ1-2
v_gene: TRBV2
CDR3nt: TGTGCCAGCGGGGGGTTACAGCACGGGGGCTACACCTTC
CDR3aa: CASGGLQHGGYTF

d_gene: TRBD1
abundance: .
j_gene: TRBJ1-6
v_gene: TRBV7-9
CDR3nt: TGTGCCAGCAGCCGGACAGGGTTTGGTTCACCCCTCCACTTT
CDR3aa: CASSRTGFGSPLHF

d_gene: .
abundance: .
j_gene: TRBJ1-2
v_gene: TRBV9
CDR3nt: TGTGCCAGCAGCGCCGTCTCCTGGTATGGCTACACCTTC
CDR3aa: CASSAVSWYGYTF

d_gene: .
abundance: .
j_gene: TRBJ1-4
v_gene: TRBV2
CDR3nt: TGTGCCAGCAGTGAAAGGGAGGTGGCAACTAATGAAAAACTGTTTTTT
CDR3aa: CASSEREVATNEKLFF

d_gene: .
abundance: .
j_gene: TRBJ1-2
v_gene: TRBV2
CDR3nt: TGTGCCAGCAGTGAATCAGGGATGGGATATGGCTACACCTTC
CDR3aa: CASSESGMGYGYTF

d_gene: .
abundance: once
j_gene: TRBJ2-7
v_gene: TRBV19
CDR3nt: TGTGCCAGTACCGGACAGTCCTACGAGCAGTACTTC
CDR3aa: CASTGQSYEQYF

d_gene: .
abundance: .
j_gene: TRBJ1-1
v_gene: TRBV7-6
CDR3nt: TGTGCCAGCAGCCGCGACAAGAACACTGAAGCTTTCTTT
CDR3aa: CASSRDKNTEAFF

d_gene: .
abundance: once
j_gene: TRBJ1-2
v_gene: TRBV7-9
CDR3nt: TGTGCCAGCAGCTTAACCCGTTCTGGCTACACCTTC
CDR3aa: CASSLTRSGYTF

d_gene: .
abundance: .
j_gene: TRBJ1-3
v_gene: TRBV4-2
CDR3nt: TGTGCCAGCAGCCAAGTCGGGGTATCTAGGGGAAACACCATATATTTT
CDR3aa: CASSQVGVSRGNTIYF

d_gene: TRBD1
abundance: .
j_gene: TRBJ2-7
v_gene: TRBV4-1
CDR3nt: TGCGCCAGCAGCCCCCCCGGGACAGGGATCTACGAGCAGTACTTC
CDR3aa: CASSPPGTGIYEQYF

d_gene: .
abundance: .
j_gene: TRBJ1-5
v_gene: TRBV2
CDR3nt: TGTGCCAGCAGTGTTGATAGCAATCAGCCCCAGCATTTT
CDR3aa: CASSVDSNQPQHF

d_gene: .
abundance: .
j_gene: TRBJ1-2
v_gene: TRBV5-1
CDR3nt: TGCGCCAGCAGCCAGGAGAACTATGGCTACACCTTC
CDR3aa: CASSQENYGYTF